This T cell receptor (beta chain) is from a study of T cell clonotyping in hematopoietic cell transplantation. The overall study: Cytoreduction preceded collection of pretransplant recipient samples.

Time point specified: recipient sample about 28 days before transplant, after cytoreduction. Germline V gene lookup returns CDR1 WSHSY and CDR2 SAAADI. Trimming took 6 bases from V and 5 from J; bases not matched to a gene: 2. CDR3 length: 13 residues. Produced via immunoSEQ multiplex PCR; TCRdb's table is partial and in-frame only. The data show approximately 11,000 clones, roughly 90% seen once. This clonotype was obtained from a woman aged 40 to 50 with acute myeloid leukemia. Some clones in this sample may be carry-over from other donors' samples. Sequenced material: peripheral blood mononuclear cells, taken before stem cell transplant. The V call is TRBV10-2, the J call TRBJ1-5; 9 bases align to TRBD1. This CDR3 is CASRDRGDQPQHF. DNA for the CDR3: TGCGCCAGCAGGGACAGGGGAGATCAGCCCCAGCATTTT.